This record covers a single T cell receptor beta chain. What antigen it recognizes has not been identified. Within one base of it there is no much larger clone, and no base qualities were kept. V trim: 5 bases; J trim: 3 bases; unmatched bases: 5. The CDR3 starts with the cysteine, ends with the phenylalanine, and has 15 residues. Kept here is only the CDR3 DNA, which spans 45 bases and is read in frame from base 1. CDR1 and CDR2, per the germline V gene (reference sequence), are MNHEY and SMNVEV. The immunoSEQ Assay, a bias-controlled multiplex PCR, was used to amplify TCRbeta CDR3 regions from genomic DNA. Per the authors' processing: The number of nucleated cells in each sample was estimated by amplification of reference gene primers within the assay. Sequence reads were collapsed and filtered to measure the absolute abundance of every unique TCRbeta CDR3 rearrangement. For each sample, productive Simpson clonality was calculated as the square root of Simpson's diversity index across productive rearrangements. What TCRdb holds here is the immuneACCESS table cut down to in-frame rearrangements. Part of the clones is not present; checked against another copy, under half of the missing clones reflect an unresolved V gene, and the others are unexplained. D and trimming come from the DNA, and the V and J calls and clone size come from that table. Across this sample there are about 120,000 clones, with 90% seen only once. The leading ten clones occupy 3.8% of the sample.

These data originate in a study of blood T cell repertoires in COVID-19 (dated by TCRdb to the early 2020s). Broadly, across the study: The collaborator samples originated in the United States, Italy and Spain and spanned the acute and convalescent phases of COVID-19. HLA class I and class II types, where available, came from metadata supplied by the sample provider rather than from assay-based typing. Samples were obtained from the ongoing ImmuneRACE study (first 160 participants) and from approximately 1,200 subjects provided by 6 global collaborators. The repertoires were released in a freely available public database meant as a resource for research on the immune response to SARS-CoV-2. The dataset comprised deeply sampled blood TCRbeta repertoires from subjects exposed to, actively infected with, or recovered from COVID-19. The prospective study material was composed of cDNA or gDNA derived from T cells, B-cell-depleted T cells, or PBMCs. Nearly every sample came with metadata listing a de-identified subject ID, COVID-19 status, age in years and sex.

One collaborating source in Seattle enrolled patients while the patients were actively infected and followed the patients over time throughout the course of disease. Each collaborating institution followed its own protocols to collect whole blood in K2EDTA tubes. For TCRbeta analysis, collaborators shipped samples as frozen whole blood, isolated PBMCs, or DNA extracted from either of those sample types. Points the paper makes about the study in general: Clinical and demographic metadata were provided uncurated, with the amount varying by source and participant.

The sequenced sample was peripheral blood. The sequence links TRBV27 to TRBJ2-1; 9 bases in the middle match TRBD1. The receptor was isolated from a woman between 55 and 75 years old with COVID-19, enrolled during active disease. The sequenced DNA: TGTGCCAGCAGTCGGAACAGGGGGCTCTACAATGAGCAGTTCTTC. It encodes CASSRNRGLYNEQFF.